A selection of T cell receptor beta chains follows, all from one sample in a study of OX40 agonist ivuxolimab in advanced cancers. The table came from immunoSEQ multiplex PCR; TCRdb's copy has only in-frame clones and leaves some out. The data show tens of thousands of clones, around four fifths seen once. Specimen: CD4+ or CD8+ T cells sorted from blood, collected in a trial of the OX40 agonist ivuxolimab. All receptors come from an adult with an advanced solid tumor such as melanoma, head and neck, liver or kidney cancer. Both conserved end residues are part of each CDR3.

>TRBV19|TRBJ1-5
CASSPGQGQQPQHF
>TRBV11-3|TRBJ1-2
CASSRQGYGYTF
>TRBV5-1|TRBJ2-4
CASSLLAGGLNIQYF
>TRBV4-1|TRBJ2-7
CASSQEPPTGIGYEQYF
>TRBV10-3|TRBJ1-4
CAISANRQPNNEKLFF
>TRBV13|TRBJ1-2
CASSLARTGDGYTF
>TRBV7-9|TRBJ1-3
CASTASRTLSGNTIYF
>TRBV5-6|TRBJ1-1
CASSFPGSLTEAFF
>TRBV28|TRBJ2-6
CASSLGGPGANVLTF
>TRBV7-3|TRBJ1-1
CASSLLGRMLNTEAFF
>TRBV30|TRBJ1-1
CAWSRGSGNTEAFF
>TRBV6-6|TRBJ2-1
CASTNRGRIGYNEQFF
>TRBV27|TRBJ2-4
CASRRQGAGAKNIQYF
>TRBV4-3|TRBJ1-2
CASSQGIDRVDYGYTF
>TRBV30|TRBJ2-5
CAWTLGGERQETQYF
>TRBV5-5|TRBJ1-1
CASSLAFDRGSVEAFF
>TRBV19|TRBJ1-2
CASSTSGDTLRPFYGYTF